This TCR beta chain was recorded in a study of T cells in tumors after PD-1 blockade. In the study overall: Daily vismodegib 150 mg continued in a subset of anti-PD-1-treated patients. Findings of the study overall: About 41% of tumor TCR clonotypes were also found in blood. Clonal replacement was seen across treatment, not between pre-treatment samples. Clonal replacement, not reinvigoration, is suggested for expanded exhausted CD8+ clones after therapy.

Measured with immunoSEQ multiplex PCR; TCRdb has only the in-frame clones, and not every one. The table lists about 4,000 clones, around 70% of them singletons, with 13% in the top ten. As for this clone: Antigen specificity is unknown.

The CDR3 extends over 14 amino acids. Per germline, CDR1 SGHVS and CDR2 FNYEAQ. The junction had 3 bases not matched to a gene; V was cut back by 2 bases and J by 9 bases. The sequences come from tumor tissue, collected before anti-PD-1 treatment. This receptor was identified in a human donor with basal cell carcinoma. The J gene is TRBJ2-1, the V gene TRBV7-6, with TRBD2 matching 11 bases. CDR3 loop: CASSLRLAGGEQFF. As DNA, the CDR3 is TGTGCCAGCAGCTTACGGCTAGCGGGGGGTGAGCAGTTCTTC.